This T cell receptor (beta chain) derives from a study of T cell changes during pregnancy in multiple sclerosis. Profiled with immunoSEQ multiplex PCR; TCRdb holds only in-frame clones, not every one. This table has fewer than 60,000 clones, 80% to 95% appearing once. The CDR3 has 15 amino acids. J was trimmed by 6 bases and V by 2 bases; bases with no gene match: 6. Germline V gene data show CDR1 as SGHRS and CDR2 as YFSETQ. Here the sequenced sample was CD4+ T cells from peripheral blood mononuclear cells, taken after pregnancy. The chain uses TRBV5-1 and TRBJ2-2; 8 bases line up with TRBD2. This clonotype was obtained from a female donor with multiple sclerosis, enrolled in a pregnancy study. CDR3 coding DNA: TGCGCCAGCAGCTTCACCGGGGGGGGGTCCGGGGAGCTGTTTTTT. Protein product: CASSFTGGGSGELFF.